This TCR beta chain was sequenced for a study of OX40 agonist ivuxolimab in advanced cancers. Study-level information: In this trial design, patients received ivuxolimab intravenously at 0.01 to 10 mg/kg every 2 weeks. Patients with prior anti-PD-1, anti-PD-L1 or anti-CTLA-4 therapy were eligible; 35% to 45% had some.

The CDR3 has 13 residues. V was clipped by 5 bases and J by 7 bases; unmatched bases: 6. Germline lookup yields CDR1 SGHTA and CDR2 FQGTGA. The method was immunoSEQ multiplex PCR; TCRdb's version includes in-frame clones alone and lacks a portion of them. The sample lists 80,000 to 100,000 clones; approximately 87% were seen once. This sequence was found in an adult with an advanced solid tumor such as melanoma, head and neck, liver or kidney cancer. The material sequenced was CD4+ or CD8+ T cells sorted from blood, taken in a trial of the OX40 agonist ivuxolimab. The rearrangement uses TRBV7-3 and TRBJ2-5; TRBD1 matches at 8 bases. CDR3 amino acids: CASSPGQGGTQYF. The CDR3 nucleotides are TGTGCCAGCAGCCCTGGACAGGGTGGGACCCAGTACTTC.